The clone carrying this T cell receptor beta chain was recorded a few times. Its cognate antigen is unknown. Some clones are missing from TCRdb's copy, which holds only in-frame ones; the method was immunoSEQ multiplex PCR. The sample holds millions of clones, over 90% seen once. The data are from a study of shared clonotypes between healthy human individuals. Study as a whole: CD8 memory received one plate per donor, CD8 naive two, CD4 memory three and CD4 naive three. General study results and limits: Of the naive CD4 clonotypes, approximately 5% were shared across a few donors.

Trimming took off 4 bases at V and 1 base at J, with 6 bases between the two ends. CDR1 is SGDLS, CDR2 YYNGEE, per germline. CDR3 length: 13 amino acids. Input material: naive CD4+ T cells from PBMCs. The subset is: CD45RA+ positively selected. This chain links TRBV9 with TRBJ1-3; D call uncertain. The TCR originated in a young man in good health. Some clones in this sample may be carry-over from other donors' samples. CDR3 nucleotides: TGTGCCAGCAGCTTCTCGTCTGGAAACACCATATATTTT. Protein: CASSFSSGNTIYF.